A single sample gave rise to the 4 T cell receptor beta chains below, sequenced in a study of blood T cell repertoires in COVID-19. TCRdb's copy holds only in-frame clones and misses some; the assay was immunoSEQ multiplex PCR. Among about 81,000 clones listed, 70% to 90% were seen once. Sequencing was performed on peripheral blood. These receptors all come from a woman older than 75 with acute or convalescent COVID-19.

This clone is a singleton in its sample. The V gene is TRBV3-1 (or the pseudogene TRBV3-2), the J gene TRBJ2-7, with unresolved D. Trimming removed 3 bases from V and 2 bases from J, with 5 bases in between. The CDR3 is made up of 12 amino acids. Per germline, CDR1 LGHDT and CDR2 YNNKEL (reference sequence). CDR3 sequence: CASSHSPYEQYF. CDR3 nucleotide sequence: TGTGCCAGCAGCCACAGTCCCTACGAGCAGTACTTC.

V gene TRBV9 combines with J gene TRBJ2-3; no definite D call. The germline gives CDR1 SGDLS, CDR2 YYNGEE. V was clipped by 3 bases and J by 0 bases, with 2 bases between them. This CDR3 has 12 amino acids. The chain's CDR3 is CASSASTDTQYF. In DNA, the CDR3 is TGTGCCAGCAGCGCTAGCACAGATACGCAGTATTTT.

The chain combines TRBV25-1 with TRBJ2-3; 13 bases map to TRBD2. Germline CDR1 is MGHDK and CDR2 is SYGVNS. The CDR3 has 16 amino acids. Unmatched junction bases numbered 5, after V lost 5 bases and J lost 3 bases. Here the CDR3 reads CASSSRTSGSTDTQYF. The DNA for the CDR3 is TGTGCCAGCAGTTCCCGGACTAGCGGGAGTACAGATACGCAGTATTTT.

V usage is TRBV19 and J usage is TRBJ2-7; 10 bases fit TRBD2. Per the germline V gene, CDR1 is LNHDA and CDR2 is SQIVND (reference sequence). CDR3 length equals 14 residues. V dropped 7 bases and J dropped 3; count of bases not matched to a gene: 6. The CDR3 nucleotides read TGTGCCAGTACCGGGACTAGCGCTGGCTACGAGCAGTACTTC. This translates into CASTGTSAGYEQYF.